This T cell receptor (beta chain) comes out of a study of EBV T-cell therapy then PD-1 blockade in nasopharyngeal carcinoma. Comments on this clone: The antigen is unknown.

The method was immunoSEQ multiplex PCR; TCRdb's version includes in-frame clones alone and lacks a portion of them. This sample has about 14,000 clones, with about 85% found just once. The treatment here: AdE1-LMPpoly-expanded autologous EBV-specific T-cell therapy followed by anti-PD-1 nivolumab. CDR3 length: 14 amino acids. CDR1 and CDR2 (germline): SEHNR, FQNEAQ (reference sequence). Trimming removed 3 bases from V and 0 bases from J, with 5 bases in between. The chain employs TRBV7-9 and TRBJ2-2; no firm D call. This TCR was sampled from a middle-aged man with nasopharyngeal carcinoma. Sample: CD8+ T cells from blood, taken around day 100 from a patient whose treatment included autologous EBV-specific T cells and nivolumab. The CDR3 loop is CASSFISNTGELFF. The CDR3 bases are TGTGCCAGCAGCTTCATATCGAACACCGGGGAGCTGTTTTTT. Based on the CDR3 plus reference TRBV7-9 and TRBJ2-2, the full variable domain is DTGVSQNPRHKITKRGQNVTFRCDPISEHNRLYWYRQTLGQGPEFLTYFQNEAQLEKSRLLSDRFSAERPKGSFSTLEIQRTEQGDSAMYLCASSFISNTGELFFGEGSRLTVL.